This is a list of T cell receptor beta chains from one sample in a study of graft-versus-host responses after intestinal transplantation. Sequenced by immunoSEQ multiplex PCR; TCRdb stores in-frame clones only, minus some. Of fewer than 120,000 clones in the sample, 90% to 95% were seen once. These receptors have no known antigen. The sample consisted of unstimulated CD8+ T cells sorted from spleen or lymph node cells, taken before intestinal transplant. The source of these receptors is a human donor who received an intestinal transplant. Each CDR3 is given with its conserved first and last residue. Each record gives: J gene, V gene, CDR3 protein.

J: TRBJ2-7; V: TRBV7-9; CDR3: CASSSTGTSGVTVQYF
J: TRBJ1-1; V: TRBV6-5; CDR3: CASSPPTGGRAFF
J: TRBJ2-7; V: TRBV7-9; CDR3: CASSLVGRGQGNEQYF
J: TRBJ2-1; V: TRBV6-5; CDR3: CASSYSELAANNEQFF
J: TRBJ1-2; V: TRBV7-8; CDR3: CASSLEGPHYGYTF
J: TRBJ2-1; V: TRBV27; CDR3: CASSLGTLIDEQFF
J: TRBJ2-7; V: TRBV7-9; CDR3: CATTDSNEQYF
J: TRBJ2-5; V: TRBV27; CDR3: CASSRQAQETQYF
J: TRBJ1-1; V: TRBV27; CDR3: CASSLSGQGATEAFF
J: TRBJ2-3; V: TRBV6-6; CDR3: CASSYRGVYTDTQYF
J: TRBJ2-7; V: TRBV14; CDR3: CASSYSKSRSSYEQYF
J: TRBJ2-7; V: TRBV5-6; CDR3: CASSLGVSSYEQYF
J: TRBJ1-5; V: TRBV15; CDR3: CATSRAREQVNQPQHF
J: TRBJ1-1; V: TRBV6-1; CDR3: CASPVHTEAFF
J: TRBJ1-1; V: TRBV10-2; CDR3: CASSAGTGEAFF
J: TRBJ1-3; V: TRBV19; CDR3: CASSYNSGNTIYF
J: TRBJ2-1; V: TRBV7-3; CDR3: CASSPAAGERNEQFF
J: TRBJ1-1; V: TRBV5-6; CDR3: CASSLPYISATEAFF
J: TRBJ2-7; V: TRBV19; CDR3: CASSIRPSGAYEQYF
J: TRBJ2-5; V: TRBV5-6; CDR3: CASSWTGEETQYF
J: TRBJ2-5; V: TRBV4-1; CDR3: CASSQSPGGWETQYF
J: TRBJ2-1; V: TRBV27; CDR3: CASSSQGIHEQFF